The 10 T cell receptor beta chains below were found in one sample sequenced in a study of T cells in Graves' hyperthyroidism and ophthalmopathy. RNA transcripts gave rise to amplified TCR beta CDR3 regions. The HTBI primer set drove a first-round RT-PCR of the TCR CDR3. MiXCR, run by TCRdb on the multiplex PCR reads, gives a single entry per CDR3 protein. The sample carries about 640,000 distinct CDR3 sequences, roughly 20% recorded once. Sequenced: blood. These receptors were collected from a man aged 25 to 45 with Graves' ophthalmopathy.

This clonotype was counted between two and nine times. The chain carries TRBV12-3 or TRBV12-4 and TRBJ2-3; 10 nucleotides match TRBD2. The ends lost 4 bases at V and 7 bases at J; junction bases unmatched: 5. The CDR3 runs 14 residues. CDR3 protein: CASSSGLAANTQYF. As DNA, the CDR3 is TGTGCCAGCAGTTCCGGACTAGCGGCAAATACGCAGTATTTT.

Many counts were recorded for this clonotype. The V and J genes are TRBV2 and TRBJ2-1; TRBD2 aligns across 9 bases. V shed 2 bases, J shed 4 bases, and the junction held 15 bases outside the gene matches. This CDR3 has 19 residues. Germline V lookup: CDR1 SNHLY, CDR2 FYNNEI. The CDR3 DNA reads as TGTGCCAGCAGTGAACCGTCTAGCGGGACGTCCCTAGTTTACAATGAGCAGTTCTTC. Translation gives CASSEPSSGTSLVYNEQFF.

Concerning this clonotype itself: With a much larger clone just one base away, this may be a read error. The chain has TRBV15 and TRBJ1-1; a possible D gene is TRBD1 (5 bases). Looked up from germline, CDR1 is LNHNV and CDR2 is YYDKDF (reference sequence). This CDR3 spans 16 amino acids. V was cut by 0 bases and J by 4 bases, with 15 bases left in between. CDR3 nucleotide sequence: TGTGCCACCAGCAGAGATCAGGGAGTGAGGGGCACTGAAGCTTTCTTT. This translates into CATSRDQGVRGTEAFF.

In this sample, this clonotype turned up many times. The rearrangement links TRBV30 to TRBJ2-7; tentatively, D is TRBD2 (5 bases). This CDR3 is built from 13 residues. Between the trimmed V and J ends, which lost 5 bases and 3 bases, there was a span of 14 bases. Germline CDR1 is GTSNPN and CDR2 is SVGIG (reference sequence). CDR3 nucleotides: TGTGCCTGGGGAGTAGGAGGAAACTACGAGCAGTACTTC. Translation gives CAWGVGGNYEQYF.

The sample holds a few counts of this clonotype. This rearrangement joins TRBV6-2 or TRBV6-3 to TRBJ2-1; D unresolved. The germline V gene has CDR1 MNHEY and CDR2 SVGEGT. The CDR3 extends over 14 amino acids. The V and J ends lost 2 bases and 6 bases respectively, with 11 bases between them. The CDR3 sequence is CASSYGRGTNEQFF. The CDR3, as DNA: TGTGCCAGCAGTTACGGTAGAGGCACCAATGAGCAGTTCTTC.

The chain is built from TRBV6-5 and TRBJ2-3, with 11 positions matching TRBD2. The CDR3 spans 19 residues. The germline gives CDR1 MNHEY, CDR2 SVGAGI. V lost 6 bases to trimming and J lost 0 bases; unmatched junction nucleotides: 14. The CDR3 region has the DNA TGTGCCAGCAGCCCTCGACTAGCGGGGCAACTTTCTAGCACAGATACGCAGTATTTT. Translating it yields CASSPRLAGQLSSTDTQYF.

The chain joins TRBV2 to TRBJ2-1, with TRBD2 matching 10 bases. J gave up 4 bases and V 9 bases, and 3 bases lay outside the gene matches. The CDR3 contains 13 residues. Germline CDR1 SNHLY, CDR2 FYNNEI. The CDR3 DNA reads TGTGCCAGTGGACTAGCGGTTTACAATGAGCAGTTCTTC. Amino acid sequence: CASGLAVYNEQFF.

The genes are TRBV5-5 and TRBJ2-7, with 7 positions matching TRBD1. Trimming took 2 bases from V and 4 from J; bases not matched to a gene: 15. The CDR3 covers 17 residues. CDR1 is SGHKS, CDR2 YYEKEE, per germline (reference sequence). CDR3 region: CASSFKGSGSGGYEQYF. Written as DNA, the CDR3 is TGTGCCAGCAGCTTTAAGGGTTCGGGGTCAGGGGGTTACGAGCAGTACTTC.

This clonotype was counted a few times. This rearrangement joins TRBV19 to TRBJ2-1; D may be TRBD2 (5 bases). Germline V gene lookup returns CDR1 LNHDA and CDR2 SQIVND (reference sequence). The CDR3 runs to 11 residues. V was pared by 5 bases and J by 6 bases, with 5 bases between. CDR3 protein: CASSGSNEQFF. The CDR3 DNA is TGTGCCAGTAGTGGGAGCAATGAGCAGTTCTTC. Using reference TRBV19 and TRBJ2-1 for the parts outside the CDR3, the full variable domain is DGGITQSPKYLFRKEGQNVTLSCEQNLNHDAMYWYRQDPGQGLRLIYYSQIVNDFQKGDIAEGYSVSREKKESFPLTVTSAQKNPTAFYLCASSGSNEQFFGPGTRLTVL.

This clonotype was seen many times. The chain joins TRBV10-3 to TRBJ1-1, with TRBD1 identical over 8 bases. Trimming removed 3 bases from V and 7 bases from J; junction bases left unmatched: 7. Germline CDR1 is ENHRY and CDR2 is SYGVKD. The CDR3 loop spans 14 amino acids. The CDR3 bases are TGTGCCATCAGTGAATCGGGACAGGAGTATGAAGCTTTCTTT. Its protein is CAISESGQEYEAFF.